Listed below are T cell receptor beta chains from one sample, sequenced in a study of OX40 agonist ivuxolimab in advanced cancers. The method was immunoSEQ multiplex PCR; TCRdb's version includes in-frame clones alone and lacks a portion of them. This table has around 67,000 clones, around 80% appearing once. Sequencing was performed on CD4+ or CD8+ T cells sorted from blood, taken in a trial of the OX40 agonist ivuxolimab. Source of these receptors: an adult with an advanced solid tumor such as melanoma, head and neck, liver or kidney cancer. The CDR3 runs from the conserved cysteine through the conserved F or W.

len	v_gene	j_gene	CDR3aa
13	TRBV11-2	TRBJ2-1	CASSLGPGNEQFF
17	TRBV15	TRBJ1-1	CATSKRPLDMRNTEAFF
13	TRBV18	TRBJ2-7	CASSPKWDSEQYF
16	TRBV5-4	TRBJ2-7	CASSPRTGDSSYEQYF
13	TRBV7-8	TRBJ1-1	CASSSPVNTEAFF
12	TRBV7-9	TRBJ1-2	CASSGQYYGYTF
14	TRBV25-1	TRBJ2-2	CASSEDRGAGELFF
15	TRBV19	TRBJ2-5	CASSRQGVYQETQYF
11	TRBV6-5	TRBJ1-2	CASTPGYRYTF
18	TRBV11-2	TRBJ2-7	CASSPGLAGGLTSYEQYF
16	TRBV6-5	TRBJ2-5	CASSYSQRGRPETQYF
17	TRBV4-1	TRBJ2-7	CASSQESGGLSSYEQYF
13	TRBV6-5	TRBJ1-2	CATKTGTGYGYTF
17	TRBV7-2	TRBJ1-6	CASRSPGWDPRNSPLHF
14	TRBV6-1	TRBJ1-2	CASSEPGKGVGYTF
15	TRBV28	TRBJ2-4	CASSLPGVAKNIQYF
14	TRBV12-5	TRBJ2-5	CASGLATGQETQYF
12	TRBV30	TRBJ2-3	CAWRGYTDTQYF
11	TRBV30	TRBJ2-3	CAWRLADTQYF
15	TRBV7-6	TRBJ2-3	CASSLSGTNTDTQYF
15	TRBV7-8	TRBJ2-6	CASSLALGGVNVLTF
14	TRBV25-1	TRBJ2-3	CASSEGLTPDTQYF
15	TRBV11-1	TRBJ2-2	CASSPGGGESGELFF
15	TRBV4-2	TRBJ1-4	CASSQVETGLGKLFF
14	TRBV11-2	TRBJ2-5	CASSFQPEGETQYF
14	TRBV7-8	TRBJ2-7	CASSSARVTHEQYF
14	TRBV5-1	TRBJ2-5	CASSPDGSGGTQYF
16	TRBV14	TRBJ2-7	CASSQASGFSSYEQYF
12	TRBV2	TRBJ2-5	CASSAGAETQYF
15	TRBV4-1	TRBJ1-3	CASSESDRRGNTIYF
15	TRBV5-4	TRBJ2-5	CASSTRQGAQETQYF
15	TRBV6-1	TRBJ1-6	CASRAIQGNESPLHF
15	TRBV5-1	TRBJ2-2	CASSLVAGGPGELFF
15	TRBV9	TRBJ1-3	CASAQIPFSGNTIYF
20	TRBV12-5	TRBJ1-2	CASGLEGGWEAHVGRYGYTF
16	TRBV9	TRBJ1-3	CASSDTGVVAGNTIYF
15	TRBV19	TRBJ1-2	CASTNDAGTNYGYTF
11	TRBV10-3	TRBJ2-7	CAVRRESEQYF
15	TRBV4-3	TRBJ2-6	CASSQEGGGANVLTF
15	TRBV2	TRBJ1-2	CASRLRDGQFYGYTF
15	TRBV7-9	TRBJ2-2	CASSGKGGSTGELFF
12	TRBV4-3	TRBJ1-4	CASSMSGEKLFF
16	TRBV18	TRBJ2-6	CASSTGQGRGANVLTF
17	TRBV11-2	TRBJ2-1	CASSLDRGTSSWNEQFF
14	TRBV30	TRBJ2-4	CAWSVQGLANIQYF
14	TRBV7-3	TRBJ2-1	CASRAPGTGGEQFF
16	TRBV19	TRBJ1-1	CASSITPTGANTEAFF
12	TRBV27	TRBJ2-7	CASSSTTREQYF
13	TRBV10-2	TRBJ2-7	CASRSSGNYEQYF
15	TRBV7-9	TRBJ2-3	CASSSDNSGTDTQYF
15	TRBV18	TRBJ2-6	CASSPGSSGANVLTF
14	TRBV28	TRBJ1-2	CASSLTGAPYGYTF
11	TRBV20-1	TRBJ1-2	CSALTGAGYTF
14	TRBV6-1	TRBJ2-7	CASSEGLVSYEQYF
16	TRBV27	TRBJ1-5	CASSLSRLPSNQPQHF